The 11 T cell receptor beta chains below come from one sample, sequenced in a study of cytomegalovirus exposure and HLA in healthy donors. The PCR ran on 60 Vbeta and 13 Jbeta primers. TCRdb's table, derived via immunoSEQ multiplex PCR, lists solely in-frame clones and lacks some. The data show about 94,000 clones, around 80% seen once. The sequenced sample consisted of PBMCs. Receptors originate from a woman aged 55 to 70 in good health and CMV-seronegative.

This clone has a handful of counts. Sequence at one end of the junction differs from germline and may be a read error. The chain is built from TRBV5-4 and TRBJ1-1, with 7 bases lining up with TRBD1. The CDR3 length is 13 residues. Germline loops: CDR1 SGHNT, CDR2 YYREEE (reference sequence). The CDR3 DNA is TGTGCCAGCAGCTTGGGACAGGGTTCTGAGGCTTTCTTT. Encoded protein: CASSLGQGSEAFF.

This chain uses TRBV4-1 with TRBJ1-2; no definite D call. Looked up from germline, CDR1 is MGHRA and CDR2 is YSYEKL. CDR3 size: 14 residues. V shed 0 bases and J shed 0 bases, with 5 bases lying between them. The CDR3 DNA reads as TGCGCCAGCAGCCAAGATCCGGCTAACTATGGCTACACCTTC. This sequence encodes CASSQDPANYGYTF.

J is TRBJ1-3 and V is TRBV30; D gene uncertain. There are 15 residues in the CDR3. Between the trimmed V and J ends, which lost 3 bases and 4 bases, there was a span of 16 bases. In germline, CDR1 is GTSNPN, CDR2 SVGIG (reference sequence). CDR3 protein: CAWRSPGMGGNTIYF. The CDR3 coding sequence is TGTGCCTGGAGATCCCCGGGGATGGGGGGAAACACCATATATTTT. Full variable domain (remainder filled in from reference TRBV30 and TRBJ1-3): SQTIHQWPATLVQPVGSPLSLECTVEGTSNPNLYWYRQAAGRGLQLLFYSVGIGQISSEVPQNLSASRPQDRQFILSSKKLLLSDSGFYLCAWRSPGMGGNTIYFGEGSWLTVV.

The V call is TRBV5-6, the J call TRBJ2-1; no definite D call. V was shortened by 0 bases and J by 5 bases, with 6 bases between the two germline ends. CDR1 and CDR2 (germline): SGHDT, YYEEEE. The CDR3 has 13 amino acids. CDR3 region: CASSLASDNEQFF. The CDR3 DNA reads TGTGCCAGCAGCTTGGCCTCTGACAATGAGCAGTTCTTC.

The V call is TRBV12-5, the J call TRBJ1-2; TRBD1 might be the D (6 bases). This CDR3 has 14 amino acids. Germline assignment: CDR1 LGHNT and CDR2 FRNRAP. The ends were cut back, 3 bases at V and 8 bases at J, with 16 bases in the middle. The CDR3 region is CASGFGGKIGGYTF. CDR3 in DNA: TGTGCTAGTGGTTTTGGGGGCAAAATAGGGGGCTACACCTTC.

This chain links TRBV7-9 with TRBJ2-2, with 7 bases that match TRBD1. There are 17 residues in the CDR3. CDR1 and CDR2 from the germline V gene are SEHNR and FQNEAQ (reference sequence). Trimming at V came to 1 base and at J to 3 bases, leaving 8 bases not matched to a gene. CDR3: CASSLVRLQGYTGELFF. The CDR3 coding sequence is TGTGCCAGCAGCTTAGTTCGGTTACAGGGGTACACCGGGGAGCTGTTTTTT. The full variable domain, its missing parts supplied by reference TRBV7-9 and TRBJ2-2, is DTGVSQNPRHKITKRGQNVTFRCDPISEHNRLYWYRQTLGQGPEFLTYFQNEAQLEKSRLLSDRFSAERPKGSFSTLEIQRTEQGDSAMYLCASSLVRLQGYTGELFFGEGSRLTVL.

Concerning this clone: The junction departs from germline at one end; a sequencing error may be responsible. The chain employs TRBV7-9 and TRBJ1-4, with TRBD1 as a possible D gene (6 bases). This CDR3 is built from 14 residues. Germline V gene data show CDR1 as SEHNR and CDR2 as FQNEAQ (reference sequence). The chain's CDR3 is CSSSPGQINEKLFF. The CDR3 DNA reads as TGTTCCAGCAGCCCCGGACAGATTAATGAAAAACTGTTTTTT. Based on the CDR3 plus reference TRBV7-9 and TRBJ1-4, the full variable domain is DTGVSQNPRHKITKRGQNVTFRCDPISEHNRLYWYRQTLGQGPEFLTYFQNEAQLEKSRLLSDRFSAERPKGSFSTLEIQRTEQGDSAMYLCSSSPGQINEKLFFGSGTQLSVL.

The DNA for the CDR3 is TGTGCCTGGAGGGGTAATGGGGGCAGGATTGGAAACACCATATATTTT. Its protein is CAWRGNGGRIGNTIYF. This sequence joins TRBV30 and TRBJ1-3; D is perhaps TRBD1 (6 bases). The CDR3 runs 16 residues. Germline values: CDR1 GTSNPN, CDR2 SVGIG (reference sequence). Trimming took 3 bases from V and 3 from J, leaving 18 bases between them.

The V gene is TRBV18, the J gene TRBJ2-7; 8 nucleotides match TRBD1. The germline V gene encodes CDR1 KGHSH and CDR2 LQKENI. Trimming took 5 bases from V and 3 from J; bases not matched to a gene: 9. The CDR3 covers 15 residues. The CDR3 here is CASSSGQGKGYEQYF. The CDR3 DNA reads as TGTGCCAGCTCATCAGGACAGGGTAAAGGCTACGAGCAGTACTTC.

CDR3 protein: CATSHEGGPMNTEAFF. CDR3 DNA: TGTGCCACCAGCCATGAGGGGGGGCCCATGAACACTGAAGCTTTCTTT. The gene calls are TRBV15 and TRBJ1-1; possible D gene TRBD1, 6 bases. The V and J ends lost 5 bases and 0 bases respectively, with 16 bases between them. CDR1 and CDR2 (germline): LNHNV, YYDKDF (reference sequence). This CDR3 is built from 16 residues.

In its sample, this clone was seen once. The rearrangement links TRBV6-5 to TRBJ2-5; possibly TRBD2 for D (6 bases). Germline assignment: CDR1 MNHEY and CDR2 SVGAGI. There are 11 residues in the CDR3. V was cut by 11 bases and J by 7 bases, with 14 bases left in between. The CDR3 here is CAVGGEGTQYF. In nucleotides, the CDR3 is TGTGCCGTGGGGGGAGAGGGGACCCAGTACTTC.